This TCR beta chain was sequenced for a study of blood T cell repertoires in COVID-19. V lost 0 bases, J lost 2 bases, and 4 bases stayed unmatched. CDR1 and CDR2 from the germline V gene are SGHRS and YFSETQ. CDR3 length: 16 amino acids. Repertoires were generated with immunoSEQ multiplex PCR, while TCRdb's copy carries only in-frame clones and drops some. Of roughly 77,000 clones in the sample, around three quarters are singletons; the top ten hold 4.5% to 5.5%. Sample: peripheral blood. This sequence was found in a woman between 65 and 79 years old with acute or convalescent COVID-19. The chain is built from TRBV5-1 and TRBJ2-5; TRBD2 aligns across 10 bases. CDR3 bases: TGCGCCAGCAGCTTGGCGGCTAGCGGGGGACAAGAGACCCAGTACTTC. It yields the protein CASSLAASGGQETQYF.